The clone carrying this TCR beta chain was seen a few times. Its specificity is unknown. Unique-molecular-identifier-tagged TCR beta cDNA libraries were used. One entry per CDR3 protein, called by TCRdb with MiXCR from the PCR reads. Here the sample spans roughly 600,000 distinct CDR3 sequences, around 47% being singletons. This sample was taken from a study of post-analysis software for immune sequencing data. General study points: There was significantly lower normalized Chao1 diversity in multiple sclerosis patients than in controls. A few TRBV segments (TRBV5-6, TRBV5-1 and TRBV20-1 among them) occurred more frequently in patients than in controls.

The CDR3 is made up of 16 amino acids. V shed 4 bases and J 1 base; nucleotides not matched to a gene: 9. Germline V CDR1 and CDR2: SGHRS, YFSETQ. The sequencing input was blood. The chain combines TRBV5-1 with TRBJ2-3; 7 bases map to TRBD2. This TCR was sampled from a girl aged 5-17 years with multiple sclerosis. The CDR3 spells CASSPVWGGRTDTQYF. DNA for the CDR3: TGCGCCAGCAGCCCGGTTTGGGGGGGTCGCACAGATACGCAGTATTTT.